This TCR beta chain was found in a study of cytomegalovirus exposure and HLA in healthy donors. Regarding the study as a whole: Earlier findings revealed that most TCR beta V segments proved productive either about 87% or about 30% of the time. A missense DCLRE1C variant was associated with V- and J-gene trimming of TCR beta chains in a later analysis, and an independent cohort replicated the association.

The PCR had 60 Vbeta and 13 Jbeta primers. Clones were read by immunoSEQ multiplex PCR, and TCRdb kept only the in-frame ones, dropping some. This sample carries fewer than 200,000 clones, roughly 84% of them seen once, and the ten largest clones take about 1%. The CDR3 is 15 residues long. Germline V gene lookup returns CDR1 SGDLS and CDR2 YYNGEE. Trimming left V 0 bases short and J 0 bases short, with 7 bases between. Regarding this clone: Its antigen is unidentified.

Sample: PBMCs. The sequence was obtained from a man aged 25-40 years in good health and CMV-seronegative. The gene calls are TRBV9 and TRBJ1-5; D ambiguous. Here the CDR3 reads CASSVDSYSNQPQHF. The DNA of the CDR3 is TGTGCCAGCAGCGTAGACAGCTATAGCAATCAGCCCCAGCATTTT.